The clone carrying this T cell receptor beta chain was seen a few times. Its antigen is still unknown. A multiplex PCR was run with 60 Vbeta primers and 13 Jbeta primers. This table comes from immunoSEQ multiplex PCR, and its TCRdb copy is limited to in-frame clones, with some not included. The table shows about 190,000 clones, with more than 75% occurring only once. Trimming cost V 3 bases and J 2 bases, with 11 bases left between them. Germline V lookup: CDR1 LGHNA, CDR2 YSLEER. This CDR3 has 15 amino acids. The data were taken from a study of cytomegalovirus exposure and HLA in healthy donors. Whole-study results and caveats: Cytomegalovirus association was listed for 164 TCR beta chains. Fewer N-insertions than the 666-donor mean were reportedly shown by an Asian-associated ancestry cluster in a later analysis. Earlier analysis yielded a pattern in which most TCR beta V segments were productive about 90% or about 30% of the time.

Donors counted as nominally healthy when sampled, yet unrecorded immune exposures were likely. Source material: PBMCs. The chain joins TRBV4-3 to TRBJ2-1; D unclear. This receptor was taken from a woman between 25 and 40 years old in good health and CMV-seropositive. The CDR3 region has the DNA TGCGCCAGCAGCCAGACGGGTGAGGCCTACAATGAGCAGTTCTTC. Translated, it gives CASSQTGEAYNEQFF.